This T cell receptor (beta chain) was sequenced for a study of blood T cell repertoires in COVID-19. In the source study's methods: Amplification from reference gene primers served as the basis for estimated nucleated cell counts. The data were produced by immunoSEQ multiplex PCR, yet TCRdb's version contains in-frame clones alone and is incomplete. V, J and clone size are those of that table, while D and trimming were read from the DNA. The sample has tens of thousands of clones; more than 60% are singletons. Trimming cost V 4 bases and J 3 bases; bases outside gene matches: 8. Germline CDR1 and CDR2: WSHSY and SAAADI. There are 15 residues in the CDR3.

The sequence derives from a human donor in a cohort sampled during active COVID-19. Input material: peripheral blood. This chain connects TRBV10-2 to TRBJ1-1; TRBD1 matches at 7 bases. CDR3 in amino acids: CASSAGDREDTEAFF. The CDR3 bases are TGCGCCAGCAGTGCAGGAGACAGGGAGGACACTGAAGCTTTCTTT.